This TCR beta chain is from a study of beta chain features in type 1 diabetes. Isolated RNA was reverse transcribed in full, so expressed TCRB transcripts were sequenced. Only in-frame clones appear in the TCRdb table, and some are missing; sequencing was by immunoSEQ multiplex PCR. The table has a few hundred thousand clones, 25% to 35% seen once; the top ten hold roughly 0.06%. Germline CDR1 reads SGHDN; CDR2 reads FVKESK. The V and J ends lost 2 bases and 2 bases, in that order; junction bases with no gene match: 9. The CDR3 totals 17 residues. This TCR came from a man between 18 and 29 years old in good health. J is TRBJ2-4 and V is TRBV14; 7 bases fit TRBD2. The sample comprised naive CD4+ T cells from blood. In DNA, the CDR3 is TGTGCCAGCAGCCAACCTTTTCGGGAGGCACCCAAAAACATTCAGTACTTC. Protein product: CASSQPFREAPKNIQYF.